These T cell receptor beta chains were read from a single sample in a study of T cells after yellow fever vaccination. TCRdb redid the calling of the 5' RACE reads with MiXCR, one entry per CDR3 protein. The table has 450,000 to 550,000 distinct CDR3 sequences, 20% to 25% seen once. Sequencing was performed on PBMCs, taken 21 days after the first yellow fever vaccination. The receptors originated from a young man who received the YFV17D yellow fever vaccine. CDR3s include the opening cysteine and the closing phenylalanine or tryptophan. The D gene is left open where the match is weak. For some rows the clone size is stated as once, few or many, or as a class when expanded; others skip it.

11	TRBV25-1	NA	NA	TRBJ1-2	CASSVGPSYTF	TGTGCCAGCAGTGTAGGCCCATCCTACACCTTC
13	TRBV28	NA	NA	TRBJ2-5	CASSMGLMETQYF	TGTGCCAGCAGTATGGGGCTCATGGAGACCCAGTACTTC
15	TRBV6-1	TRBD1	many	TRBJ1-1	CASSPGQGMNTEAFF	TGTGCCAGCAGTCCGGGACAGGGTATGAACACTGAAGCTTTCTTT
16	TRBV6-1	TRBD1	NA	TRBJ1-6	CASSNYGDRFDSPLHF	TGTGCCAGCAGCAACTATGGGGACAGGTTTGATTCACCCCTCCACTTT
15	TRBV13	NA	few	TRBJ2-1	CASSSQGRPYNEQFF	TGTGCCAGCAGCTCGCAGGGTAGGCCCTACAATGAGCAGTTCTTC
16	TRBV7-9	TRBD1	NA	TRBJ1-2	CASSQRTGDLVYGYTF	TGTGCCAGCAGCCAGAGGACAGGGGATTTGGTCTATGGCTACACCTTC
16	TRBV24-1	TRBD2	few	TRBJ2-3	CATSEPGLAGTDTQYF	TGTGCCACCAGTGAGCCGGGACTAGCGGGGACAGATACGCAGTATTTT
13	TRBV7-2	TRBD1	few	TRBJ1-6	CASRRDRGSPLHF	TGTGCCAGCAGACGGGACAGAGGATCACCCCTCCACTTT
16	TRBV5-1	NA	NA	TRBJ1-6	CASSLAPDGANSPLHF	TGCGCCAGCAGCTTGGCCCCGGACGGAGCTAATTCACCCCTCCACTTT
16	TRBV7-2	TRBD1	many	TRBJ1-4	CASSSRSGTGSEKLFF	TGTGCCAGCAGCTCGCGTTCCGGGACAGGATCCGAAAAACTGTTTTTT